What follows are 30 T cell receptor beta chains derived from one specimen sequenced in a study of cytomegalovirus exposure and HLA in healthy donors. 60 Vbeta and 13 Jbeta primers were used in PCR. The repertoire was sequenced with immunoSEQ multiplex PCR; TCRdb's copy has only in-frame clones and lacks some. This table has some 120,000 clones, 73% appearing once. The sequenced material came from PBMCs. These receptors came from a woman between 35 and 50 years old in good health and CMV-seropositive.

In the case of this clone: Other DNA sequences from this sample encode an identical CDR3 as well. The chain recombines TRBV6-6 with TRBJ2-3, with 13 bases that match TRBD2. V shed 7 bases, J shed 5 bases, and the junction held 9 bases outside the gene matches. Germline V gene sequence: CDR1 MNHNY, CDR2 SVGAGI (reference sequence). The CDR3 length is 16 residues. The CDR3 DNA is TGTGCCAGCAAGTGGAAACTAGCGGGAGGGCAAGATACGCAGTATTTT. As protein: CASKWKLAGGQDTQYF.

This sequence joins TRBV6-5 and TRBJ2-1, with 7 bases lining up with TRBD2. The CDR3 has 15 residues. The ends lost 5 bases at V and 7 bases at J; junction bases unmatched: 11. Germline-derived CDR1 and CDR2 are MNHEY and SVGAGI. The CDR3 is CASSQSFWGGNEQFF. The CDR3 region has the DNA TGTGCCAGCAGTCAATCCTTTTGGGGGGGGAATGAGCAGTTCTTC.

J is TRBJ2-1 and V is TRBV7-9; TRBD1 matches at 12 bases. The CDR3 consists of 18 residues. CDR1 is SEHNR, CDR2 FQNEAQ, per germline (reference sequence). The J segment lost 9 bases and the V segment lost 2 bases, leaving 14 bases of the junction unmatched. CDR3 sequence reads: CASSLWGQGAGKRSEQFF. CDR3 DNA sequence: TGTGCCAGCAGCTTATGGGGACAGGGGGCAGGGAAGCGGTCTGAGCAGTTCTTC.

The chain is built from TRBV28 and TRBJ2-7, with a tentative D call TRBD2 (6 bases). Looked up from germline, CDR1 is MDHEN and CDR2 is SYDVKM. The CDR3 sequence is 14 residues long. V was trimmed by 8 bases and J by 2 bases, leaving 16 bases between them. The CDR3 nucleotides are TGTGCCAGCTCCGGTGGGGGGATAGCCTACGAGCAGTACTTC. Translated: CASSGGGIAYEQYF.

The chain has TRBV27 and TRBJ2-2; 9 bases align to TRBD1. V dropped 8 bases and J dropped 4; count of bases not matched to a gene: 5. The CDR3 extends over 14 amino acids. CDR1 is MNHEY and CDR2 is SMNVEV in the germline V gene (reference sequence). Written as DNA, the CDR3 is TGTGCCAGCCACGGACAGGGGAGCACCGGGGAGCTGTTTTTT. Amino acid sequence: CASHGQGSTGELFF.

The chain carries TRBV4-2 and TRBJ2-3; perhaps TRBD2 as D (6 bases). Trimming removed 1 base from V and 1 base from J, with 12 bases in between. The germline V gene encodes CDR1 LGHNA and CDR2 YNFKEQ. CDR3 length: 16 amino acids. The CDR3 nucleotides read TGTGCCAGCAGCCAAGTAGGCGGGGCGGGCACAGATACGCAGTATTTT. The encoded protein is CASSQVGGAGTDTQYF.

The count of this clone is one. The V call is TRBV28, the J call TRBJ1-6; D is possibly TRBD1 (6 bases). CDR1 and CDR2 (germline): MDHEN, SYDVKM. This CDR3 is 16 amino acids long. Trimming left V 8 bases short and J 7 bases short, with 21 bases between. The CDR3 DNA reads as TGTGCCAGCGTTTCTACAGGGACGGGAGGGAATTCACCCCTCCACTTT. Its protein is CASVSTGTGGNSPLHF.

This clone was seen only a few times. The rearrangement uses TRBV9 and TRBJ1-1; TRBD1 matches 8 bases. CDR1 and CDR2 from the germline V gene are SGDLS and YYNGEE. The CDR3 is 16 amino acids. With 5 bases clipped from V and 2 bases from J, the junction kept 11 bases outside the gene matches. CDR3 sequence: CASSGGAGQGNTEAFF. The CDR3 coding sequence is TGTGCCAGCAGTGGAGGGGCTGGACAGGGTAACACTGAAGCTTTCTTT.

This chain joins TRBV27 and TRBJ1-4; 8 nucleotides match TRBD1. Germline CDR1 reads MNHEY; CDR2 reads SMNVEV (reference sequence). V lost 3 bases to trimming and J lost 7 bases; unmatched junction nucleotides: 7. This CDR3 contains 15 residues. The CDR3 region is CASSFIGQGGEKLFF. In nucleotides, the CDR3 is TGTGCCAGCAGTTTTATAGGACAGGGAGGTGAAAAACTGTTTTTT.

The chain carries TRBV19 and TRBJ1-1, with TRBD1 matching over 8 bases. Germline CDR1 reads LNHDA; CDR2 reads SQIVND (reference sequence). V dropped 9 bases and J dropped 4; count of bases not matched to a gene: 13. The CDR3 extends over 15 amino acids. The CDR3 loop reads CASSNSRGRGTEAFF. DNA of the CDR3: TGTGCCAGCAGCAACTCCAGGGGGCGCGGCACTGAAGCTTTCTTT.

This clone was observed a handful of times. The CDR3 coding sequence is TGTGCCATCAGTGACGGGACAGGGGTGGTGGGCATTCAGTACTTC. Protein product: CAISDGTGVVGIQYF. V is TRBV10-3 and J is TRBJ2-4, with 10 nucleotides matching TRBD1. J lost 9 bases, V lost 3 bases, and 8 bases had no gene match. Per germline, CDR1 ENHRY and CDR2 SYGVKD. The CDR3 runs to 15 residues.

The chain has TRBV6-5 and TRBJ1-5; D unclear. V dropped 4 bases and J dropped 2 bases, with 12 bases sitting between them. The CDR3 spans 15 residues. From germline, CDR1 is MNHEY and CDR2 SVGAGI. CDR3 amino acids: CASSSDRRGNQPQHF. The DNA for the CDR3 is TGTGCCAGCAGTTCAGATCGGAGGGGCAATCAGCCCCAGCATTTT.

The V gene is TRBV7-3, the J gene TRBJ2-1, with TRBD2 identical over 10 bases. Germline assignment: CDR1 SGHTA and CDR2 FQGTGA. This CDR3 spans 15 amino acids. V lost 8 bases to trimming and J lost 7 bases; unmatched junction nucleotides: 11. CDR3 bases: TGTGCCAGCGGAAAACGAGCGGGAGGGCCGAATGAGCAGTTCTTC. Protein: CASGKRAGGPNEQFF.

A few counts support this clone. CDR3 nucleotide sequence: TGCAGCGTTGTGGGGGGGGTTGGCAATCAGCCCCAGCATTTT. Protein product: CSVVGGVGNQPQHF. This rearrangement joins TRBV29-1 to TRBJ1-5; D perhaps matches TRBD1 (5 bases). The CDR3 is made up of 14 amino acids. Looked up from germline, CDR1 is SQVTM and CDR2 is ANQGSEA. V was cut by 4 bases and J by 2 bases, with 12 bases left in between.

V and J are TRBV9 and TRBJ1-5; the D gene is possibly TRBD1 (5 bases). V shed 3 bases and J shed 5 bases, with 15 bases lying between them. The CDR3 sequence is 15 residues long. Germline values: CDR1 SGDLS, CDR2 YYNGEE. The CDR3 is CASSETEGRDQPQHF. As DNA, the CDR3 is TGTGCCAGCAGCGAAACGGAGGGACGGGATCAGCCCCAGCATTTT.

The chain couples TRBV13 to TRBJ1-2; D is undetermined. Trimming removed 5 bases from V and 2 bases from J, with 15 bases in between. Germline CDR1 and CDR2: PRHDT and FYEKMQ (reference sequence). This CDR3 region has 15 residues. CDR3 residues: CASSTGLPINYGYTF. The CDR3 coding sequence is TGTGCCAGCAGCACCGGACTGCCGATAAACTATGGCTACACCTTC.

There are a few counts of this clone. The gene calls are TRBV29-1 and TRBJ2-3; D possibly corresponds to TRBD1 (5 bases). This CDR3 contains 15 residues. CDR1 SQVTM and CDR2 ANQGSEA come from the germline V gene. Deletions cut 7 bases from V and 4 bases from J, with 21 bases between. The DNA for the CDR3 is TGCAGCGCCTCCCCGGCTCAGGGAAAATCAGATACGCAGTATTTT. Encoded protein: CSASPAQGKSDTQYF.

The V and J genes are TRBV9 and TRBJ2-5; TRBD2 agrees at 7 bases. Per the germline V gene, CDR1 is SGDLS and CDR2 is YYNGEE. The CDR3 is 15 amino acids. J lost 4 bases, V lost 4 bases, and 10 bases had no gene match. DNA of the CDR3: TGTGCCAGCAGCCCCTGGGAGGGCCTGCGAGAGACCCAGTACTTC. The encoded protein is CASSPWEGLRETQYF.

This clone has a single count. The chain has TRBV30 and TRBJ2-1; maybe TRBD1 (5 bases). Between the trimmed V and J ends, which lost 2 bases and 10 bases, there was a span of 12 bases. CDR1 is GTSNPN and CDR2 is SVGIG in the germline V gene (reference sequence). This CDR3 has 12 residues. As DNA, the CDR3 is TGTGCCTGGAGTCCGATAGCAGGGGAGCAGTTCTTC. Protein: CAWSPIAGEQFF.

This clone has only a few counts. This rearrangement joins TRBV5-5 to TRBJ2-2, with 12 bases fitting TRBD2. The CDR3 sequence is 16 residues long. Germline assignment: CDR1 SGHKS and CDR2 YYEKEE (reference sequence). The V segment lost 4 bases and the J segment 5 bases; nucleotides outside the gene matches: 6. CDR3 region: CASSNGLAGRTGELFF. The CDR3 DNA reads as TGTGCCAGCAGCAATGGACTAGCGGGACGTACCGGGGAGCTGTTTTTT.

As DNA, the CDR3 is TGTGCCAGCAGTTATCTAAAGAACACTGAAGCTTTCTTT. Its protein is CASSYLKNTEAFF. This sequence joins TRBV6-5 and TRBJ1-1; no clear D gene. The CDR3 consists of 13 residues. Germline V CDR1 and CDR2: MNHEY, SVGAGI. With 3 bases removed from V and 1 base from J, the gap between germline ends came to 6 bases.

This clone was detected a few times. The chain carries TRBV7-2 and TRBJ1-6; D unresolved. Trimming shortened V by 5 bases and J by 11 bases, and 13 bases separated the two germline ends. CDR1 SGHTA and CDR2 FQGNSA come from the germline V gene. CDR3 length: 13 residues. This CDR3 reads CASSNGRDTPLHF. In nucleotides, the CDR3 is TGTGCCAGCAGCAACGGACGGGATACACCCCTCCACTTT.

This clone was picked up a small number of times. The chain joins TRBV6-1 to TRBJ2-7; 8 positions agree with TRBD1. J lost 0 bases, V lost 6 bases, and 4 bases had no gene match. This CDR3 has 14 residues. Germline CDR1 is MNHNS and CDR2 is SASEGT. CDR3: CASSLDRVSYEQYF. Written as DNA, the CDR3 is TGTGCCAGCAGCCTGGACAGGGTCTCCTACGAGCAGTACTTC.

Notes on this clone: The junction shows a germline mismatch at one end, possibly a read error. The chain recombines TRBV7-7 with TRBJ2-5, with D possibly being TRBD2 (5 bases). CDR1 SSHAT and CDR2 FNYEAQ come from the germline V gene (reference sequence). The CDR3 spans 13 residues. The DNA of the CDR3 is TGTGCTAGCAGCCCTAGGGAGCAAGAGACCCAGTACTTC. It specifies CASSPREQETQYF.

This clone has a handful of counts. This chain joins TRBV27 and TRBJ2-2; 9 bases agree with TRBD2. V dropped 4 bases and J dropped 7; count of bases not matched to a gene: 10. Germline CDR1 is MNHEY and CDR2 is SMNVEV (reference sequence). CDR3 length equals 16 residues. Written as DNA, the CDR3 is TGTGCCAGCAGTTCCCCTAGCGGGAACTTTATCGGGGAGCTGTTTTTT. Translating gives CASSSPSGNFIGELFF.

The CDR3 coding sequence is TGTGCCAGCAGCAAAGGACAGGGGGCCTTTGTCACAGATACGCAGTATTTT. Protein: CASSKGQGAFVTDTQYF. The rearrangement joins TRBV21-1 to TRBJ2-3; the DNA was not compared with TRBD1, the D call given in the table. TRBV21-1 is given as a pseudogene. This CDR3 is 17 amino acids long.

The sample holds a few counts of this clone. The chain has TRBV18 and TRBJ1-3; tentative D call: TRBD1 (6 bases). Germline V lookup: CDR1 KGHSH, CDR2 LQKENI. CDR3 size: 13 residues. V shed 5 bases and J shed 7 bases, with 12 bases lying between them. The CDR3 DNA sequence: TGTGCCAGCTCAGGCTCAGGGGAGAACACCATATATTTT. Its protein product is CASSGSGENTIYF. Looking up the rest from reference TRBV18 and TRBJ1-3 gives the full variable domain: NAGVMQNPRHLVRRRGQEARLRCSPMKGHSHVYWYRQLPEEGLKFMVYLQKENIIDESGMPKERFSAEFPKEGPSILRIQQVVRGDSAAYFCASSGSGENTIYFGEGSWLTVV.

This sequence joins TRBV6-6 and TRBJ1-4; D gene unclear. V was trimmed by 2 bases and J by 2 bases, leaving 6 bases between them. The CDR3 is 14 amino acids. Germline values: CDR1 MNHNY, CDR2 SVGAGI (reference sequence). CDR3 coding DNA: TGTGCCAGCAGTTACGACGGGACTAATGAAAAACTGTTTTTT. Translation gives CASSYDGTNEKLFF.

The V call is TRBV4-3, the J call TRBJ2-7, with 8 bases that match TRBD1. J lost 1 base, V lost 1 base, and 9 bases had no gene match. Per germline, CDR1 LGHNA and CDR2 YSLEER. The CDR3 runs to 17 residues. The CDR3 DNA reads TGCGCCAGCAGCCAAGCCGCGACAGGGGTAATATCCTACGAGCAGTACTTC. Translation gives CASSQAATGVISYEQYF.

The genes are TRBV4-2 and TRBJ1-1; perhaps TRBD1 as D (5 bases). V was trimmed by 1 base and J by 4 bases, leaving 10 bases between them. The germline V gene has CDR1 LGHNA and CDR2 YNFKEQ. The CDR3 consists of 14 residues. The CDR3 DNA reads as TGTGCCAGCAGCCAAGCTGAACAGGTCACTGAAGCTTTCTTT. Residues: CASSQAEQVTEAFF.